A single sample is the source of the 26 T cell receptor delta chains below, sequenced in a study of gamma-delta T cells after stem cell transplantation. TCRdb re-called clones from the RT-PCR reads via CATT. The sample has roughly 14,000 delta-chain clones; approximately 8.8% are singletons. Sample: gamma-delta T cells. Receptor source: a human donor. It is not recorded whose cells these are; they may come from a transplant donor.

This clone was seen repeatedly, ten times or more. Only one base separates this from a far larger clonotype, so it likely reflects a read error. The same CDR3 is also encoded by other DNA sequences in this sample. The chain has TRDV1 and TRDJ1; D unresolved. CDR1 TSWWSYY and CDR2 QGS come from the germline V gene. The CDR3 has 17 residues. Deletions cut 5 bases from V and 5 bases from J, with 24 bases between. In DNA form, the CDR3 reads TGTGCTCTTGGGAAACGAATCACATTTCGGGCTTCTGATAAACTCATCTTT. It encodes CALGKRITFRASDKLIF.

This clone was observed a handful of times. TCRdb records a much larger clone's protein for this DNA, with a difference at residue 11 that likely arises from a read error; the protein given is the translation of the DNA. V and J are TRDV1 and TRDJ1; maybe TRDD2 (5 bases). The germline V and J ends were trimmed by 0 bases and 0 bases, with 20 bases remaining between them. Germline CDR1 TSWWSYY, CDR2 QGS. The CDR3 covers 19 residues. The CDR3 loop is CALGELENLLRVDTDKLIF. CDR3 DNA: TGTGCTCTTGGGGAACTAGAAAACCTACTGAGGGTAGACACCGATAAACTCATCTTT.

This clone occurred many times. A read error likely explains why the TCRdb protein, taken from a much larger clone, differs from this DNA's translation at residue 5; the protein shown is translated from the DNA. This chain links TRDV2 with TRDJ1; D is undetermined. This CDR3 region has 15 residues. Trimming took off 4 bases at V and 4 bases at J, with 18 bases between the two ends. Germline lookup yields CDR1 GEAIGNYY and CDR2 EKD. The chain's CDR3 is CACDVMAPSIDKLIF. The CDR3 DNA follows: TGTGCCTGTGATGTAATGGCCCCGAGCATCGATAAACTCATCTTT.

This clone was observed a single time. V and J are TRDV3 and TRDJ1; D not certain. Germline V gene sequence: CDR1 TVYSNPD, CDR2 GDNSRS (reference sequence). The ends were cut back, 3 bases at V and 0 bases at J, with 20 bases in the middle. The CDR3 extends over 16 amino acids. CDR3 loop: CAFSSVVGTDTDKLIF. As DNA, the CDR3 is TGTGCCTTCTCCTCCGTCGTCGGGACGGACACCGATAAACTCATCTTT.

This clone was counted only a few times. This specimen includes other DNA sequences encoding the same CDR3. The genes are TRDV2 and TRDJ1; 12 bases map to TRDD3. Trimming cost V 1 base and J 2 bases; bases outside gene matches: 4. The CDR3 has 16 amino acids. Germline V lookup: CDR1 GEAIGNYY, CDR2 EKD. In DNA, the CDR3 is TGTGCCTGTGACACTCTGGGGGATACGCGTACCGATAAACTCATCTTT. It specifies CACDTLGDTRTDKLIF.

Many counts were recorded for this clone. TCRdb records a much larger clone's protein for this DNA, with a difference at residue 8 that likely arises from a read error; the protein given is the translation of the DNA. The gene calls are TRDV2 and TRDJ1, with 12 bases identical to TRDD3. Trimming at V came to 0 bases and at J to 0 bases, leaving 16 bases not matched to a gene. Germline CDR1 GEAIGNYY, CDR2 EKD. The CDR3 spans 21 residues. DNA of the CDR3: TGTGCCTGTGACACCGTACCTACTACCTCTGGGGGATACGATTACACCGATAAACTCATCTTT. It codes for CACDTVPTTSGGYDYTDKLIF.

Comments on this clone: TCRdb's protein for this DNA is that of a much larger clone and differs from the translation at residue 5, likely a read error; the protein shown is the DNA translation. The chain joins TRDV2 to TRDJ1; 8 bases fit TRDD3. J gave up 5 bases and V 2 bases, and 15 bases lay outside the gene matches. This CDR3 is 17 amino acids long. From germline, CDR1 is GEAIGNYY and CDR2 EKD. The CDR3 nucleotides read TGTGCCTGTGACATCGTCCGATCTGGGGGACTTCTTGATAAACTCATCTTT. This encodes CACDIVRSGGLLDKLIF.

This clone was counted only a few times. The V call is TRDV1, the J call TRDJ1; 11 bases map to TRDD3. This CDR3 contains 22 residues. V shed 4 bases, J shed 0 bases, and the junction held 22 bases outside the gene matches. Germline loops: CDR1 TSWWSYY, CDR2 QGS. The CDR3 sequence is CALGATPRWGIRNFWYTDKLIF. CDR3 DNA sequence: TGTGCTCTTGGGGCTACTCCTAGGTGGGGGATACGAAACTTTTGGTACACCGATAAACTCATCTTT.

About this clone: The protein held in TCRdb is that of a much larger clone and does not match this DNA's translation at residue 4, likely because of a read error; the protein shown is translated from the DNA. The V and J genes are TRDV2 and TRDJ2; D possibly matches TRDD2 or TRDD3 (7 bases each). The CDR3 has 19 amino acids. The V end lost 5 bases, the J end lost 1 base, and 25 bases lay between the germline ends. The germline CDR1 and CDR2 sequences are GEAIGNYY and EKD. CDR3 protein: CACGRIPTRGMDLTAQLFF. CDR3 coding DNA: TGTGCCTGTGGCCGCATTCCTACCCGGGGGATGGATTTGACAGCACAACTCTTCTTT.

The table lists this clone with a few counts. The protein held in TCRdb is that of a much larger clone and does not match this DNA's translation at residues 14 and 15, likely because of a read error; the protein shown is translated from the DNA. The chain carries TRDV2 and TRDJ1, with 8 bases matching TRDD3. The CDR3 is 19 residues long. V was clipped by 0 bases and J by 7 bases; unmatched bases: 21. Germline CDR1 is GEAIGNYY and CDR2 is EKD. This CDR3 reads CACDTGRAQRGDRRCKLIF. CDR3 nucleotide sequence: TGTGCCTGTGACACCGGTAGGGCTCAGCGGGGGGATAGACGCTGTAAACTCATCTTT.

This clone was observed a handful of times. The CDR3 DNA sequence: TGTGCCTGTTCACGCCTGCCGCGGTACACCGATAAACTCATCTTT. It translates to CACSRLPRYTDKLIF. The genes are TRDV3 and TRDJ1; D is unresolved. Germline V gene data show CDR1 as TVYSNPD and CDR2 as GDNSRS (reference sequence). V was trimmed by 4 bases and J by 0 bases, leaving 18 bases between them. The CDR3 has 15 amino acids.

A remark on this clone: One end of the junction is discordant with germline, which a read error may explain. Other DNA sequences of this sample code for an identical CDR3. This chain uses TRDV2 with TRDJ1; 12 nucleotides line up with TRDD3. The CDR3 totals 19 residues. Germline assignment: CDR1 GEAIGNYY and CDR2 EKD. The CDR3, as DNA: TGTGCCTGTGACCTACTACTGGGGGATACCGCATCGAACACCGATAACCTCATCTTT. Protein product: CACDLLLGDTASNTDNLIF.

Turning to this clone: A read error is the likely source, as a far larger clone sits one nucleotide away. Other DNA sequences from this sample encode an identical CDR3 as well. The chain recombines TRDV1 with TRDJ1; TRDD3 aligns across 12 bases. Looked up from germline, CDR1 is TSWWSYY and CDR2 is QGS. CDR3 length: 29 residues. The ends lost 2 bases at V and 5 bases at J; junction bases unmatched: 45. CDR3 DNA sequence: TGTGCTCTTGGGGAAAACGAATCTTTCCTACTTGGGGAGCGGTACTGGGGGATACTGAGGAACTGGCGTTCTGATAAACTCATCTTT. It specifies CALGENESFLLGERYWGILRNWRSDKLIF.

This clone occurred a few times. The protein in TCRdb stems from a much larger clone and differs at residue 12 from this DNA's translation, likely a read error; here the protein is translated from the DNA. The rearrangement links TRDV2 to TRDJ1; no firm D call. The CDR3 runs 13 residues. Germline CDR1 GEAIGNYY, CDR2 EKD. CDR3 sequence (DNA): TGTGCCTGTGACCCTATCGGGTTCGATAAACTCACCTTT. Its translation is CACDPIGFDKLTF.

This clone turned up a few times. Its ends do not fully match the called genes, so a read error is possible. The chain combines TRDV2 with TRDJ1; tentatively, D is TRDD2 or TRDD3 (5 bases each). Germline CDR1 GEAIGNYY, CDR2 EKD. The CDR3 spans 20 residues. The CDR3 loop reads CACDTLLRATETTNNDTLIF. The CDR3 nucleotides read TGTGCCTGTGACACTCTCCTAAGGGCCACTGAGACCACTAACAACGATACACTCATCTTT.

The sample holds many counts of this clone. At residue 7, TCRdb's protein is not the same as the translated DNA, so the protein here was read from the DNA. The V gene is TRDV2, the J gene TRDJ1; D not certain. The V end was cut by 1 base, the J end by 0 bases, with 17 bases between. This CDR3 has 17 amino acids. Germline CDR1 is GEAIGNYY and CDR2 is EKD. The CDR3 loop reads CACDTGAERAYTDKLIF. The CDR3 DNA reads TGTGCCTGTGACACAGGCGCGGAGCGGGCCTACACCGATAAACTCATCTTT.

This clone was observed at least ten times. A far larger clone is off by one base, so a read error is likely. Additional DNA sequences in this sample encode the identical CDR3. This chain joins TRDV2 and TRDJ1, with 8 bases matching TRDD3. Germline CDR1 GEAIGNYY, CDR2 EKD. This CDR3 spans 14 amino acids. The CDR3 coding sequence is TGTGCCTGTGACACTCTGGGGGACACCGGTAAACTCATCTTT. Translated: CACDTLGDTGKLIF.

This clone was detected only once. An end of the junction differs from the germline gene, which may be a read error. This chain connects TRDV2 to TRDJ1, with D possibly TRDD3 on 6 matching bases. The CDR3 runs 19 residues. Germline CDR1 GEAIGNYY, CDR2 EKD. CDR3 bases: TGTGCCTGTGACACCGTCCGTTACTGGGTTTCTAACAACACCGATAACCTCATCTTT. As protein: CACDTVRYWVSNNTDNLIF.

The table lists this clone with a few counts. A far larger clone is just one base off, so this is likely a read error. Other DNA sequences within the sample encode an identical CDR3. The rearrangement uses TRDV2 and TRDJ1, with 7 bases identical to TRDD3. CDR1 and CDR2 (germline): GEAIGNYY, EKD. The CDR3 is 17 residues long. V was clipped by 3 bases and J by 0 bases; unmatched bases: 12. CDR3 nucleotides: TGTGCCTGTGACGCAGTGCTGGGGGCTCCGTACACCGATAAACTCATCTTT. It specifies CACDAVLGAPYTDKLIF.

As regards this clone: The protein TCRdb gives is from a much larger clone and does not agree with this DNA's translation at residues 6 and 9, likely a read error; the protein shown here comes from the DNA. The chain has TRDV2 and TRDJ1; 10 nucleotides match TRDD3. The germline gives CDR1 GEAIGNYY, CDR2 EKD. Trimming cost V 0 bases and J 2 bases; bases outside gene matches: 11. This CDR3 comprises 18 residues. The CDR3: CACDTIKLKGDTTDKLIF. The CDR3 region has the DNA TGTGCCTGTGACACCATAAAATTAAAGGGGGATACGACCGATAAACTCATCTTT.

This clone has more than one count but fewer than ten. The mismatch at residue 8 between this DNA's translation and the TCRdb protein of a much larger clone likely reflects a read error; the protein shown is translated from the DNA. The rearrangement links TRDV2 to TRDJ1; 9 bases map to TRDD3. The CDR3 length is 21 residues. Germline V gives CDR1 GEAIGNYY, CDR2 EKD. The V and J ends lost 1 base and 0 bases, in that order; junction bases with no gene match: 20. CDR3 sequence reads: CACDTMVMGWGILLYTDKLIF. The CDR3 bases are TGTGCCTGTGACACTATGGTTATGGGCTGGGGGATTTTGCTGTACACCGATAAACTCATCTTT.

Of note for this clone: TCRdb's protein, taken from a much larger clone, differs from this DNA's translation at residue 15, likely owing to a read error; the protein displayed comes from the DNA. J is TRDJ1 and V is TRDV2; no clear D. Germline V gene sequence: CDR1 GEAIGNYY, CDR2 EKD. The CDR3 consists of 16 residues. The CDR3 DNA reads TGTGCCTGTGACACCATGGGCCTTAGGTACACCGATAAACTCACCTTT. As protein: CACDTMGLRYTDKLTF.

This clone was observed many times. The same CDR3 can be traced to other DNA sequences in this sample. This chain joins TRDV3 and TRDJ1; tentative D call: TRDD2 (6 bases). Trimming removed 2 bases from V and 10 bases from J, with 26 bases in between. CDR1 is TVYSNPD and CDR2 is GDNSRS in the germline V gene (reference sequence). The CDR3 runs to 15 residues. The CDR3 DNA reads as TGTGCCTTTTCACTCCTTCCGCTGTACCCCTATACACTCATCTTT. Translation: CAFSLLPLYPYTLIF.

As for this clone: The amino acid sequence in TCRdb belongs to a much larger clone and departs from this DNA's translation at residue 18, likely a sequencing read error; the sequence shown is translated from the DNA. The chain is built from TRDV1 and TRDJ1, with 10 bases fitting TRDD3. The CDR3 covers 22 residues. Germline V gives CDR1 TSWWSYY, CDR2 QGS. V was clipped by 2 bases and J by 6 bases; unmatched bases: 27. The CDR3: CALGEIWEAMDEDWGIVNKLIF. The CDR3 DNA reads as TGTGCTCTTGGGGAAATCTGGGAGGCGATGGATGAGGACTGGGGGATTGTCAATAAACTCATCTTT.

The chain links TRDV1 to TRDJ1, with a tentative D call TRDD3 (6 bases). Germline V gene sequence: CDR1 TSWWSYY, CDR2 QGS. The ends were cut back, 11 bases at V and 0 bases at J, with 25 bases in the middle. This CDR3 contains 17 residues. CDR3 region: CASGGRLVVLYTDKLIF. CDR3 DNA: TGTGCTAGTGGGGGCAGGCTGGTGGTTTTGTACACCGATAAACTCATCTTT.

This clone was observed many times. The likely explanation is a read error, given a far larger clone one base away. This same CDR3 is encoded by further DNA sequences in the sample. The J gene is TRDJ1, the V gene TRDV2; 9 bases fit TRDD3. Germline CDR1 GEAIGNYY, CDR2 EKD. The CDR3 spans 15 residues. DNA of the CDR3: TGTGCCTGCGACACCGTGGGGGATAAAACCGATAAACTCATCTTT. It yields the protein CACDTVGDKTDKLIF.